The entry below describes one T cell receptor (beta chain). This clonotype was counted many times. Its specific antigen is unknown. Base qualities were left out, and no much larger clone turns up one base away. The data belong to a study of tumor-infiltrating lymphocytes in primary liver carcinoma (dated by TCRdb to 2016 to 2017). Background for the entire study: Roughly five patients with histopathologically diagnosed primary liver carcinoma underwent surgical resection in China between November 2015 and 2016. Of the five patients, three men and two women aged 30 to 69 years, four had hepatocellular carcinoma and one had combined HCC and intrahepatic cholangiocarcinoma. Tumors of the five patients were stage T1-T3 N0M0 with maximum diameters of about 4 to 10 cm. Each sample produced about 3.65 to 7.13 million productive TCRbeta reads, and read depth showed no significant difference between tissue types. For each liver tumor, the study sampled five regions along with adjacent normal tissue and blood, and applied TCRbeta repertoire sequencing, expression microarrays and whole-exome sequencing. TCRbeta repertoire sequencing covered 35 specimens from 5 patients: some 25 tumor regions, 5 adjacent noncancerous liver tissues and 5 peripheral blood samples. Technical replicate repertoires showed high reproducibility, with mean shared-clone rates approximately 0.87 and correlation coefficients above 0.95. Findings and caveats that apply to the study as a whole: Consistent with antigen-driven expansion, pairs of tumor regions showed higher repertoire overlap (mean around 35%) than either tumor-adjacent pairs (about 17%) or tumor-blood pairs (about 14%). With just a few patients in the study, the authors point out that the findings should be validated in a larger study. Only the TCR beta chain was sequenced, which likely underestimates true repertoire diversity because unpaired alpha chains were not captured. Since the samples were bulk and unsorted, there was no way to compare CD4+ and CD8+ T cell repertoires. Compared with blood, tumors had a significantly larger share of the repertoire taken up by the top 250 clones (p = 0.039).

V lost 5 bases and J lost 2 bases, and the count of bases not matched to a germline gene is 5. Counted from cysteine to phenylalanine, this CDR3 has 14 amino acids. Only CDR3 DNA is held: 42 bases, read in frame from base 1. CDR1 MNHNY and CDR2 SVGAGI were looked up in the germline V gene (reference sequence). Blood RNA was extracted from unsorted whole blood with TRIzol reagent; germline DNA came from the DNeasy Blood & Tissue kit. At the time of sampling, the patients had chronic HBV infection and had not received any treatment. Around 4 milliliters of peripheral blood were collected into K2EDTA tubes before surgery. Using a constant-region primer and ProtoScript II reverse transcriptase, TCRbeta-specific cDNA was reverse-transcribed from about 540 ng total RNA. TCRbeta libraries were built with three nested multiplex PCR rounds, a slightly modified ARM-PCR procedure. Multiplex TRBV1-TRBV30 forward primers and a Cbeta reverse primer were used in the first two PCR rounds, each of which was run for approximately 9 cycles. Sample barcodes and Illumina adapters were added in a final 25-cycle PCR using Deep VentR polymerase. Before sequencing, amplicons between 200 and 500 bp were purified from gel using a QIAquick gel extraction kit. The TCRbeta amplicons were sequenced with 250-bp paired-end reads on an Illumina HiSeq 2500. The source study handled its data this way. Reads were quality-trimmed with Trimmomatic v0.33, and paired reads were merged with FLASH v1.2.11 to recover full CDR3 sequences. V, D and J germline segments were assigned to the rearranged TCRbeta sequences using MiGEC v1.2.1b. Clonotype statistics, along with Shannon-Wiener diversity indices, were calculated using VDJtools v1.0.0. To cut down on sampling bias, every analysis after diversity analysis relied on just the 250 most abundant clonotypes from each sample. In TCRdb, the public reads were trimmed at Q25 with fastp and aligned with MiXCR, with productive beta chains retained. Rows are unified per CDR3 protein, each entry keeping the most common DNA and genes. The V and J calls, along with clone size, are taken from TCRdb and not from the paper's own processing. The sample includes 310,000 or so distinct CDR3 sequences, with approximately 65% observed a single time. Clones ranked in the top ten supply about 6.3% of the sample.

Rearrangement joined TRBV6-6 to TRBJ1-2; 7 bases in between match TRBD1. This TCR was recovered from a man aged 40-50 years with primary liver carcinoma and hepatitis B virus infection. The sample comprised peripheral blood. The CDR3 protein sequence reads: CASSNNRGNYGYTF. Here is the DNA: TGTGCCAGCAGTAACAACAGGGGAAACTATGGCTACACCTTC.